The text below deals with one T cell receptor beta chain. The antigen is undetermined. Sequencing used immunoSEQ multiplex PCR; TCRdb keeps in-frame clones, though not all of them. This table has over 85,000 clones, approximately 93% appearing once. Unstimulated regulatory T cells (CD4+CD25+CD127-), CD4+CD25- non-regulatory cells, CD4 and CD8 cells were FACS-sorted from thawed PBMCs. This entry belongs to a study of Tregs in tolerant kidney transplant recipients. About the research overall: The nonmyeloablative bone marrow transplants came from related graft donors, with transient mixed chimerism.

CDR3 length: 16 amino acids. Trimming took 0 bases from V and 0 from J, leaving 8 bases between them. Germline assignment: CDR1 MNHNY and CDR2 SVGAGI (reference sequence). Notes on the study in general: Validation in larger populations is needed because few patients were studied. For some patients, primers changed over time, blocking nucleotide-level comparison.

Specimen: CD4+ T cells from blood, collected before the transplant. The clonotype comes from a human donor who received a combined kidney and bone marrow transplant. V is TRBV6-6 and J is TRBJ2-2, with a tentative D call TRBD1 (6 bases). CDR3 protein: CASSYSGGTNTGELFF. CDR3 in DNA: TGTGCCAGCAGTTACTCAGGGGGAACGAACACCGGGGAGCTGTTTTTT.